This TCR beta chain was observed in a study of CD4 and CD8 cells across lung adenocarcinoma regions. Donors had localized lung adenocarcinoma, a non-small cell lung cancer. From the PCR reads, TCRdb called clonotypes with MiXCR, one entry per CDR3 protein. This table has 4,000 or so distinct CDR3 sequences, around 60% appearing once. There are 16 residues in the CDR3. Germline assignment: CDR1 SGHVS and CDR2 FQNEAQ. After removal of 4 bases from V and 2 bases from J, the junction contained 6 bases not matched to a gene. The chain is built from TRBV7-8 and TRBJ2-2; 8 bases match TRBD1. The sequence derives from a female donor with lung adenocarcinoma. The CD4 and CD8 labels of this study may be unreliable. Sequencing used CD8+ T cells from the margin of a lung tumor. The CDR3 sequence: CASSSRQGRNTGELFF. The CDR3 nucleotides read TGTGCCAGCAGCTCCCGACAGGGGCGAAACACCGGGGAGCTGTTTTTT. Full variable domain (remainder filled in from reference TRBV7-8 and TRBJ2-2): GAGVSQSPRYKVAKRGQDVALRCDPISGHVSLFWYQQALGQGPEFLTYFQNEAQLDKSGLPSDRFFAERPEGSVSTLKIQRTQQEDSAVYLCASSSRQGRNTGELFFGEGSRLTVL.